This T cell receptor (beta chain) was found in a study of response to subunit inactivated influenza vaccine. General study points: The authors offered the suggestion that each seasonal influenza vaccination recruits few new T cells.

TCRdb re-analysed the RT-PCR reads in MiXCR, keeping a single row per CDR3 protein. The profile shows 550,000 to 650,000 distinct CDR3 sequences, 12% of them singletons. A note on this clonotype: Its antigen is unknown.

This CDR3 is 14 amino acids long. V dropped 5 bases and J dropped 8 bases, with 16 bases sitting between them. The receptor was derived from a man between 50 and 59 years old who received an inactivated influenza vaccine. The sequencing used PBMCs from blood, collected on the day of vaccination. The chain links TRBV12-3 or TRBV12-4 to TRBJ2-4; D not resolved. The DNA for the CDR3 is TGTGCCAGCAGTCCCTCCCCTTGGTGGGACATTCAGTACTTC. It translates to CASSPSPWWDIQYF.